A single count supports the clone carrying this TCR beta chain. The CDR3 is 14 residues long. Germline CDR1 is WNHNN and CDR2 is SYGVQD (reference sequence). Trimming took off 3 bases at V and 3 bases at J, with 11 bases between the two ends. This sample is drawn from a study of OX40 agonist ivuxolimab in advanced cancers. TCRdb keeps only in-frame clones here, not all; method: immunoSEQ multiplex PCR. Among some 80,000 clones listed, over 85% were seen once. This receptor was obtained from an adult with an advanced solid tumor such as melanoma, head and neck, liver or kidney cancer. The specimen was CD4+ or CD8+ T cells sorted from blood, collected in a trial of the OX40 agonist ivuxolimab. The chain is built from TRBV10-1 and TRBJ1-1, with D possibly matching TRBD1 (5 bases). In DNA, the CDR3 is TGCGCCAGCAGTGAAAGGGGAGCGGACACTGAAGCTTTCTTT. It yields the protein CASSERGADTEAFF.